These 8 T cell receptor beta chains were all obtained from the same sample, sequenced in a study of T cells in Graves' hyperthyroidism and ophthalmopathy. Template material for amplifying TCR beta CDR3 regions consisted of RNA transcripts. The primer set for the first-round RT-PCR of the TCR CDR3 was HTBI. A single record per CDR3 protein comes from TCRdb applying MiXCR to the multiplex PCR reads. Among tens of thousands of distinct CDR3 sequences, 49% were seen once, and the ten largest hold approximately 6.2%. Sequencing was carried out using blood. These receptors all come from a woman aged 45 to 65 with Graves' hyperthyroidism that later progressed to Graves' ophthalmopathy.

The table lists this clonotype with many counts. The chain's CDR3 is CASSTGQNRKETQYF. CDR3 nucleotide sequence: TGCGCCAGCAGCACCGGACAGAATCGAAAAGAGACCCAGTACTTC. V is TRBV5-1 and J is TRBJ2-5; D may be TRBD1 (6 bases). The CDR3 has 15 residues. Trimming took 4 bases from V and 3 from J, leaving 16 bases between them. The germline V gene has CDR1 SGHRS and CDR2 YFSETQ. The complete variable domain, with remaining parts taken from reference TRBV5-1 and TRBJ2-5, reads KAGVTQTPRYLIKTRGQQVTLSCSPISGHRSVSWYQQTPGQGLQFLFEYFSETQRNKGNFPGRFSGRQFSNSRSEMNVSTLELGDSALYLCASSTGQNRKETQYFGPGTRLLVL.

The V call is TRBV12-3 or TRBV12-4, the J call TRBJ2-1, with 9 bases aligning to TRBD2. The CDR3 runs 14 residues. J was trimmed by 5 bases and V by 3 bases; bases with no gene match: 2. In DNA, the CDR3 is TGTGCCAGCAGTTTGGCTAGCGGGAACAATGAGCAGTTCTTC. Translation: CASSLASGNNEQFF.

Turning to this clonotype: An end of the junction differs from the germline gene, which may be a read error. J is TRBJ1-2 and V is TRBV10-3, with 7 bases fitting TRBD1. Germline lookup yields CDR1 ENHRY and CDR2 SYGVKD. This CDR3 region has 13 residues. The CDR3 DNA reads as TGTGCGATCAGTGGGCAGGGGGGCTATGGCTACACCTTC. Encoded protein: CAISGQGGYGYTF.

This clonotype turned up a few times. CDR3 sequence: CATSRDKLGEQYF. CDR3 nucleotide sequence: TGTGCCACCAGCAGAGATAAGTTAGGTGAGCAGTACTTC. The V and J genes are TRBV15 and TRBJ2-7; unclear D gene. Trimming left V 0 bases short and J 7 bases short, with 10 bases between. This CDR3 has 13 residues. The germline CDR1 and CDR2 sequences are LNHNV and YYDKDF (reference sequence).

The CDR3 here is CASSPGQGVRAPYLNEQFF. The CDR3 nucleotides are TGTGCCAGCAGCCCCGGACAGGGGGTGCGGGCTCCTTATTTGAATGAGCAGTTCTTC. This chain connects TRBV6-5 to TRBJ2-1; 10 bases align to TRBD1. CDR3 size: 19 residues. Trimming took 6 bases from V and 7 from J; bases not matched to a gene: 21. Germline V lookup: CDR1 MNHEY, CDR2 SVGAGI.

This rearrangement joins TRBV10-3 to TRBJ1-4; possibly TRBD1 for D (6 bases). The CDR3 is made up of 15 amino acids. Germline CDR1 is ENHRY and CDR2 is SYGVKD. Trimming removed 11 bases from V and 5 bases from J, with 21 bases in between. CDR3 residues: CAWSNLDSRNEKLFF. The CDR3 DNA follows: TGTGCCTGGAGTAACCTGGACAGCCGAAATGAAAAACTGTTTTTT.

The J gene is TRBJ2-5, the V gene TRBV7-2; D unclear. V was shortened by 1 base and J by 2 bases, with 5 bases between the two germline ends. Per germline, CDR1 SGHTA and CDR2 FQGNSA. The CDR3 is 13 residues long. CDR3 amino acids: CASSLGQQETQYF. CDR3 in DNA: TGTGCCAGCAGCTTAGGGCAGCAAGAGACCCAGTACTTC.

On this clonotype itself: Since the CDR3 does not end with the conserved phenylalanine or tryptophan, this likely comes from a read error. The DNA of the CDR3 is TGCGCCAGTAGCCCCGAGGGGCAGGGGCGCGAGACCCAGTACCTC. Its protein is CASSPEGQGRETQYL. The chain is built from TRBV4-1 and TRBJ2-5, with a weak D call TRBD1 (6 bases). There are 15 residues in the CDR3. Germline loops: CDR1 MGHRA, CDR2 YSYEKL.